This T cell receptor beta chain stems from a study of T cells in Graves' hyperthyroidism and ophthalmopathy. Study outcomes and limitations: From stable hyperthyroidism, ophthalmopathy was set apart by a 13 V-J model.

Germline CDR1 reads SGHTA; CDR2 reads FQGNSA. This CDR3 comprises 12 residues. V was trimmed by 5 bases and J by 4 bases, leaving 7 bases between them. Concerning this clonotype itself: Its target is not known.

The hyperthyroidism was newly diagnosed and had lasted under 2 months; the patients were aged 18 to 65. Uncontrolled infection, other autoimmune disease, pregnancy or lactation excluded patients. Diagnostic assessment was based on clinical symptoms, serum thyroxine and TRAb, thyroid ultrasound and orbital computed tomography. Authors of the study amplified TCR beta CDR3 regions from RNA transcripts. First-round RT-PCR of the TCR CDR3 relied on the HTBI primer set. TCRdb used MiXCR to reprocess the multiplex PCR reads, holding one entry per CDR3 protein. The sample has a few hundred thousand distinct CDR3 sequences, roughly 25% seen once.

The chain carries TRBV7-2 and TRBJ2-3; D uncertain. The source is a man aged 45-60 years with Graves' hyperthyroidism. Sequences were obtained from blood. CDR3 nucleotide sequence: TGTGCCAGCAGCAATAGGGCAGATACGCAGTATTTT. The encoded protein is CASSNRADTQYF.